The T cell receptor (beta chain) under discussion was sequenced for a study of T cell responses to AZD1222 COVID-19 vaccine. This clone was found a few times. Antigen unknown. Study-wide results and caveats: Receipt of two AZD1222 doses was followed by a rise in Spike-specific TCR breadth and depth.

Produced via immunoSEQ multiplex PCR; TCRdb's table is partial and in-frame only. This sample yields over 130,000 clones, of which approximately 92% are seen a single time; about 3.3% belongs to the top ten. Germline loops: CDR1 LNHDA, CDR2 SQIVND (reference sequence). The germline V and J ends were trimmed by 11 bases and 1 base, with 15 bases remaining between them. The CDR3 loop spans 15 amino acids. The source was peripheral blood, collected 28 days after the second AZD1222 dose. The chain couples TRBV19 to TRBJ2-6, with D perhaps assigned TRBD1 or TRBD2 (6 bases each). The clonotype originates from an adult who received the AZD1222 COVID-19 vaccine. The CDR3 region has the DNA TGTGCCGGGAGCAGGGGAGGATCTGGGGCCAACGTCCTGACTTTC. It specifies CAGSRGGSGANVLTF.